This entry describes one T cell receptor (beta chain). The target antigen is unknown. TCRdb's table, derived via immunoSEQ multiplex PCR, lists solely in-frame clones and lacks some. The table records approximately 160,000 clones, about nine tenths of them present only once. The data were taken from a study of T cell responses to AZD1222 COVID-19 vaccine. Study in general: Timing groups of about 4 and about 12 weeks for second doses were pooled.

General study points: After the peak T cell response, and only then, were repertoires sampled. Spike-wide vaccine-associated CD4 TCRs dominated at 160-218 and 743-854.

V lost 4 bases, J lost 6 bases, and 10 bases lay in between. CDR1 is SGHTA and CDR2 is FQGNSA in the germline V gene. The CDR3 runs to 13 residues. This chain connects TRBV7-2 to TRBJ1-5; D possibly corresponds to TRBD1 (5 bases). The sequencing used peripheral blood, collected on day 0 of AZD1222 vaccination. This receptor was taken from an adult in good health. This chain's CDR3 is CASSSQGGQPQHF. The CDR3 region has the DNA TGTGCCAGCAGCTCGCAGGGTGGTCAGCCCCAGCATTTT.